The next 28 T cell receptor beta chains were all read from a single sample in a study of blood T cells in healthy people across ages. Combining a sample-barcoded 5' primer with a J-beta primer mix, a second PCR ran for about 6 to 12 cycles. In TCRdb, the 5' RACE reads were re-called with MiXCR into one record per CDR3 protein. The profile covers around 1.5 million distinct CDR3 sequences, with 35% to 45% appearing a single time and 7.9% taken by the ten largest. The sequencing input was blood. These TCRs come from a woman aged 18-35 years in good health.

J is TRBJ2-1 and V is TRBV6-5, with 9 bases identical to TRBD2. This CDR3 comprises 15 residues. Per germline, CDR1 MNHEY and CDR2 SVGAGI. Losses at the gene ends were 4 bases for V and 6 bases for J; bases not matched to a gene: 7. The chain's CDR3 is CASSSETGLANEQFF. In nucleotides, the CDR3 is TGTGCCAGCAGTTCAGAAACGGGACTAGCCAATGAGCAGTTCTTC.

J is TRBJ1-1 and V is TRBV7-8, with TRBD1 identical over 7 bases. With V trimmed by 5 bases and J by 5 bases, 8 bases remained unmatched. CDR1 and CDR2 from the germline V gene are SGHVS and FQNEAQ. This CDR3 comprises 14 residues. The CDR3 region has the DNA TGTGCCAGCAGCACAGACCAGGGACAGACTGAAGCTTTCTTT. It translates to CASSTDQGQTEAFF. Looking up the rest from reference TRBV7-8 and TRBJ1-1 gives the full variable domain: GAGVSQSPRYKVAKRGQDVALRCDPISGHVSLFWYQQALGQGPEFLTYFQNEAQLDKSGLPSDRFFAERPEGSVSTLKIQRTQQEDSAVYLCASSTDQGQTEAFFGQGTRLTVV.

In DNA form, the CDR3 reads TGTGCCAGCAACTCCCTCGGAGGCGTGTGGAATTCACCCCTCCACTTT. Translated, it gives CASNSLGGVWNSPLHF. The J gene is TRBJ1-6, the V gene TRBV7-2, with no clear D. Trimming shortened V by 7 bases and J by 7 bases, and 20 bases separated the two germline ends. The CDR3 sequence is 16 residues long. Germline CDR1 SGHTA, CDR2 FQGNSA.

The rearrangement links TRBV27 to TRBJ2-1, with 7 bases matching TRBD2. Losses at the gene ends were 8 bases for V and 4 bases for J; bases not matched to a gene: 8. CDR3 length: 14 amino acids. Germline V gene lookup returns CDR1 MNHEY and CDR2 SMNVEV (reference sequence). CDR3 region: CASYGRTSYNEQFF. As DNA, the CDR3 is TGTGCCAGCTACGGGAGGACCTCATACAATGAGCAGTTCTTC.

V and J are TRBV20-1 and TRBJ2-1; D may be TRBD2 (6 bases). In germline, CDR1 is DFQATT, CDR2 SNEGSKA (reference sequence). The CDR3 contains 15 residues. The ends were cut back, 0 bases at V and 3 bases at J, with 12 bases in the middle. The CDR3 DNA reads TGCAGTGCTAGAGAGGGAGGAACCAACTACAATGAGCAGTTCTTC. Encoded protein: CSAREGGTNYNEQFF.

This clonotype was counted between two and nine times. The chain uses TRBV5-1 and TRBJ1-1, with D unresolved. CDR1 is SGHRS and CDR2 is YFSETQ in the germline V gene. This CDR3 region has 15 residues. Trimming pared 0 bases from V and 3 bases from J, leaving 12 bases between. The CDR3 DNA reads as TGCGCCAGCAGCTTGGCCGTGGGCGGTGACACTGAAGCTTTCTTT. Translating it yields CASSLAVGGDTEAFF.

V usage is TRBV12-5 and J usage is TRBJ2-4, with D perhaps TRBD1 (6 bases). Germline V gene data show CDR1 as LGHNT and CDR2 as FRNRAP. V was clipped by 6 bases and J by 13 bases, with 19 bases between them. The CDR3 has 13 residues. The CDR3 bases are TGTGCTAGTGGATACAGGGATGGAAATGAGCAGTACTTC. It yields the protein CASGYRDGNEQYF.

About this clonotype itself: An end of the junction does not agree with germline; a read error may underlie this. The chain couples TRBV5-1 to TRBJ1-5; a possible D gene is TRBD1 (5 bases). CDR3 size: 16 residues. CDR1 and CDR2 (germline): SGHRS, YFSETQ. The DNA for the CDR3 is TGCGCCAGCAGCCTCATGGGGCAGTATAGCGATCAGCCCCAGCATTTT. The encoded protein is CASSLMGQYSDQPQHF.

The chain recombines TRBV7-8 with TRBJ2-1; maybe TRBD2 (5 bases). The V end lost 5 bases, the J end lost 6 bases, and 14 bases lay between the germline ends. The germline gives CDR1 SGHVS, CDR2 FQNEAQ. This CDR3 spans 14 amino acids. The CDR3 loop is CASSPRRDPNEQFF. As DNA, the CDR3 is TGTGCCAGCAGCCCCCGCCGGGATCCCAATGAGCAGTTCTTC.

The chain links TRBV5-5 to TRBJ2-7; weak D call: TRBD1 (6 bases). CDR1 and CDR2 from the germline V gene are SGHKS and YYEKEE (reference sequence). V lost 0 bases, J lost 3 bases, and 10 bases lay in between. This CDR3 is 14 amino acids long. For the CDR3, the DNA is TGTGCCAGCAGCTTGGGGGACACACACTACGAGCAGTACTTC. It yields the protein CASSLGDTHYEQYF.

This clonotype has only one observation. The V gene is TRBV10-2, the J gene TRBJ1-5; D perhaps matches TRBD1 (5 bases). The length of the CDR3 is 13 residues. Germline lookup yields CDR1 WSHSY and CDR2 SAAADI. V lost 4 bases to trimming and J lost 5 bases, with 9 bases between them. The DNA for the CDR3 is TGCGCCAGCAGTGCACAGGAGTATCAGCCCCAGCATTTT. Protein sequence: CASSAQEYQPQHF.

The chain employs TRBV12-3 or TRBV12-4 and TRBJ2-7; D unresolved. The J call may not be correct, given that the DNA end is closer to TRBJ2-5. CDR3 length: 13 amino acids. The CDR3 loop reads CASSLGPGVTQYF. In DNA form, the CDR3 reads TGTGCCAGCAGTTTAGGCCCTGGGGTGACCCAGTACTTC.

This clonotype was detected a few times. The rearrangement uses TRBV12-3 or TRBV12-4 and TRBJ2-1, with TRBD2 identical over 9 bases. The CDR3 covers 15 residues. V lost 6 bases, J lost 4 bases, and 7 bases stayed unmatched. This CDR3 reads CASRYSGGLYNEQFF. The CDR3 nucleotides read TGTGCCAGCAGGTATAGCGGGGGCCTTTACAATGAGCAGTTCTTC.

Comments on this clonotype: The junction departs from the called germline gene at one end, perhaps through a read error. The rearrangement uses TRBV20-1 and TRBJ2-7; possibly TRBD1 for D (5 bases). This CDR3 is 13 amino acids long. CDR1 DFQATT and CDR2 SNEGSKA come from the germline V gene (reference sequence). This chain's CDR3 is CIALKTETYEQYF. As DNA, the CDR3 is TGCATTGCTCTGAAGACAGAGACCTACGAGCAGTACTTC.

The chain combines TRBV2 with TRBJ2-7, with 8 nucleotides matching TRBD2. From germline, CDR1 is SNHLY and CDR2 FYNNEI. V was pared by 7 bases and J by 6 bases, with 5 bases of the junction left unmatched. CDR3 size: 12 residues. The CDR3 spells CASNPGLGEQYF. In nucleotides, the CDR3 is TGTGCCAGCAACCCGGGACTAGGCGAGCAGTACTTC.

This chain links TRBV27 with TRBJ2-1; the D is unclear. Trimming cost V 7 bases and J 4 bases, with 14 bases left between them. The V gene's germline CDR1 is MNHEY and CDR2 SMNVEV (reference sequence). This CDR3 is 14 amino acids long. DNA for the CDR3: TGTGCCAGCACCTCCTCTACCGGGTACAATGAGCAGTTCTTC. Protein sequence: CASTSSTGYNEQFF.

This clonotype was seen just once. V is TRBV6-1 and J is TRBJ2-6; D unclear. The germline gives CDR1 MNHNS, CDR2 SASEGT. V gave up 8 bases and J gave up 0 bases, with 11 bases separating them. The CDR3 length is 15 residues. CDR3 residues: CASLKAHSGANVLTF. The CDR3, as DNA: TGTGCCAGCCTTAAAGCCCACTCTGGGGCCAACGTCCTGACTTTC.

V usage is TRBV12-3 or TRBV12-4 and J usage is TRBJ2-3, with no clear D. V dropped 5 bases and J dropped 2 bases, with 17 bases sitting between them. The CDR3 runs 16 residues. The CDR3 DNA sequence: TGTGCCAGCAGTCCCCTCCTTACGAGGAACACAGATACGCAGTATTTT. Amino acid sequence: CASSPLLTRNTDTQYF.

The V call is TRBV10-3, the J call TRBJ2-4; 7 bases match TRBD2. Gene TRBJ2-7 matches the end of the DNA better, so the J call may be wrong. Germline assignment: CDR1 ENHRY and CDR2 SYGVKD. The length of the CDR3 is 15 residues. In DNA form, the CDR3 reads TGTGCCATCAGTGATACTCGCGGGAGAGGTAACGAGCAGTACTTC. It encodes CAISDTRGRGNEQYF.

This clonotype was picked up one time. The chain uses TRBV2 and TRBJ2-3; 9 nucleotides align to TRBD1. The germline V gene has CDR1 SNHLY and CDR2 FYNNEI. V trimming: 6 bases; J trimming: 4 bases; junction bases outside the gene matches: 8. This CDR3 region has 15 residues. The CDR3 nucleotides read TGTGCCAGCAGAGAGGAGGACAGGGGTCCAGATACGCAGTATTTT. Its protein product is CASREEDRGPDTQYF.

This clonotype was seen a few times. The chain has TRBV28 and TRBJ2-3; 8 bases agree with TRBD1. There are 16 residues in the CDR3. The germline V gene encodes CDR1 MDHEN and CDR2 SYDVKM. V shed 7 bases and J 2 bases; nucleotides not matched to a gene: 11. The CDR3 spells CASKDGRTGPTDTQYF. The CDR3, as DNA: TGTGCCAGCAAGGATGGAAGGACAGGGCCCACAGATACGCAGTATTTT.

This clonotype was detected only a few times. The gene calls are TRBV5-5 and TRBJ2-3; D is tentatively TRBD1 or TRBD2 (6 bases each). Per the germline V gene, CDR1 is SGHKS and CDR2 is YYEKEE (reference sequence). CDR3 length: 16 residues. Trimming took off 4 bases at V and 6 bases at J, with 21 bases between the two ends. The CDR3 reads CASSRRSDGGADTQYF. The CDR3 DNA reads as TGTGCCAGCAGCCGTCGAAGCGACGGGGGCGCGGATACGCAGTATTTT.

The V call is TRBV3-1, the J call TRBJ1-1, with 7 bases matching TRBD1. CDR3 length: 15 residues. Trimming cost V 5 bases and J 3 bases; bases outside gene matches: 9. Looked up from germline, CDR1 is LGHDT and CDR2 is YNNKEL (reference sequence). CDR3 sequence reads: CASSDPGGGDTEAFF. Here the CDR3 DNA reads TGTGCCAGCAGCGACCCAGGGGGGGGCGACACTGAAGCTTTCTTT.

The chain has TRBV12-3 or TRBV12-4 and TRBJ2-3; 11 positions match TRBD2. The CDR3 has 15 amino acids. V shed 5 bases, J shed 4 bases, and the junction held 5 bases outside the gene matches. The chain's CDR3 is CASSPVAGGSDTQYF. Written as DNA, the CDR3 is TGTGCCAGCAGTCCCGTAGCGGGAGGGTCAGATACGCAGTATTTT.

This clonotype was seen many times. The chain employs TRBV5-1 and TRBJ1-2; D not resolved. The CDR3 contains 13 residues. Germline V gene sequence: CDR1 SGHRS, CDR2 YFSETQ. The germline V and J ends were trimmed by 0 bases and 2 bases, with 5 bases remaining between them. CDR3 sequence reads: CASSLDGNYGYTF. Here the CDR3 DNA reads TGCGCCAGCAGCTTGGACGGGAACTATGGCTACACCTTC.

This clonotype was picked up one time. V is TRBV4-1 and J is TRBJ1-2; D ambiguous. Germline assignment: CDR1 MGHRA and CDR2 YSYEKL. The CDR3 consists of 17 residues. The germline V and J ends were trimmed by 0 bases and 3 bases, with 17 bases remaining between them. Written as DNA, the CDR3 is TGCGCCAGCAGCCAAGAGATGACACCGCTAGTTGACTATGGCTACACCTTC. Protein sequence: CASSQEMTPLVDYGYTF.

The DNA for the CDR3 is TGTGCCAGCAGTTACGGCCGGCAGCTCAATCAGCCCCAGCATTTT. This sequence encodes CASSYGRQLNQPQHF. This rearrangement joins TRBV6-2 or TRBV6-3 to TRBJ1-5; D unresolved. The germline V gene encodes CDR1 MNHEY and CDR2 SVGEGT. This CDR3 region has 15 residues. Deletions cut 2 bases from V and 3 bases from J, with 11 bases between.

The chain is built from TRBV20-1 and TRBJ1-4; no firm D call. The V end was cut by 2 bases, the J end by 7 bases, with 8 bases between. The germline gives CDR1 DFQATT, CDR2 SNEGSKA (reference sequence). The CDR3 sequence is 12 residues long. The CDR3 nucleotides read TGCAGTGCTAGACCACGTGGTGAAAAACTGTTTTTT. Translated, it gives CSARPRGEKLFF.